This T cell receptor beta chain was sequenced for a study of metastatic and nonmetastatic thyroid tumors. Study information: The comparison covered peripheral blood and tumor or nodule tissue in malignant and benign thyroid patients.

Notes on the study in general: Benign nodules were reported to have significantly lower TCR beta diversity than malignant thyroid tumors, in blood and tumor.

Before thyroid surgery, none of the patients had received any treatment. Regarding this clone: What it binds is not known.

As originally analysed: Across clinicopathological groups, CDR3 differences served as the basis for building a distant-metastasis classifier for papillary thyroid cancer. TCRdb re-called the PCR reads with MiXCR. The V and J calls were determined by TCRdb, not by the authors. The profile covers approximately 28,000 clones, with 16% appearing a single time and approximately 6.2% taken by the ten largest. This clonotype was sampled from a male donor with papillary thyroid cancer or a benign thyroid nodule (not recorded which). Some clones in this sample may be carry-over from other donors' samples. Sequencing was done on a sample of blood.

CDR3: CASSPRLQTGYTF. CDR3 nucleotides: TGTGCCAGCAGCCCCCGGCTCCAGACTGGCTACACCTTC. J is TRBJ1-2 and V is TRBV9; D is ambiguous. The CDR3 loop spans 13 amino acids. Trimming took off 4 bases at V and 7 bases at J, with 14 bases between the two ends. CDR1 and CDR2 from the germline V gene are SGDLS and YYNGEE.